The rows below give T cell receptor beta chains drawn from one sample of a study of molecular identifiers for immune sequencing clone quantification. TCRdb used MiXCR to reprocess the PCR reads, holding one entry per CDR3 protein. The table shows about 54,000 distinct CDR3 sequences, with almost 25% occurring only once. Sample: naive CD8+ T cells from blood, with Jurkat cell RNA spiked in. These receptors all come from a human donor in good health. Some libraries in this study had Jurkat cell RNA spiked in. CDR3s include the opening cysteine and the closing phenylalanine or tryptophan. The D gene is left open where the match is weak. Size values are once, few and many counts, or a class for expanded clones, and some rows have none.

clone size: many; V gene: TRBV5-1; J gene: TRBJ2-5; D gene: TRBD2; CDR3 protein: CASSSGGGLQETQYF; CDR3 DNA: TGCGCCAGCAGCTCCGGCGGGGGACTCCAAGAGACCCAGTACTTC
clone size: many; V gene: TRBV19; J gene: TRBJ2-7; D gene: .; CDR3 protein: CASSVWQGYEQYF; CDR3 DNA: TGTGCCAGTAGTGTCTGGCAGGGCTACGAGCAGTACTTC
clone size: .; V gene: TRBV9; J gene: TRBJ2-3; D gene: .; CDR3 protein: CASSTPRYTDTQYF; CDR3 DNA: TGTGCCAGCAGCACCCCAAGATACACAGATACGCAGTATTTT
clone size: few; V gene: TRBV20-1; J gene: TRBJ2-3; D gene: .; CDR3 protein: CSARLGPGTDTQYF; CDR3 DNA: TGCAGTGCTAGACTGGGGCCTGGCACAGATACGCAGTATTTT
clone size: many; V gene: TRBV12-3/TRBV12-4; J gene: TRBJ2-7; D gene: TRBD2; CDR3 protein: CASSLMRTSGRTHPLQYF; CDR3 DNA: TGTGCCAGCAGTTTGATGAGGACTAGCGGGAGGACCCACCCGTTGCAGTACTTC
clone size: many; V gene: TRBV5-1; J gene: TRBJ2-5; D gene: .; CDR3 protein: CASSLDLTKETQYF; CDR3 DNA: TGCGCCAGCAGCTTGGACCTAACTAAAGAGACCCAGTACTTC
clone size: few; V gene: TRBV12-3/TRBV12-4; J gene: TRBJ2-3; D gene: .; CDR3 protein: CASSRTDTQYF; CDR3 DNA: TGTGCCAGCTCGCGCACAGATACGCAGTATTTT
clone size: many; V gene: TRBV19; J gene: TRBJ2-6; D gene: .; CDR3 protein: CASSIWSSGANVLTF; CDR3 DNA: TGTGCCAGTAGTATCTGGAGCTCTGGGGCCAACGTCCTGACTTTC
clone size: many; V gene: TRBV7-2; J gene: TRBJ2-7; D gene: .; CDR3 protein: CASSLMSGAYEQYF; CDR3 DNA: TGTGCCAGCAGCTTAATGTCAGGGGCCTACGAGCAGTACTTC
clone size: many; V gene: TRBV6-5; J gene: TRBJ1-1; D gene: .; CDR3 protein: CATGVGTEAFF; CDR3 DNA: TGTGCCACCGGGGTGGGAACTGAAGCTTTCTTT
clone size: .; V gene: TRBV4-1; J gene: TRBJ1-5; D gene: .; CDR3 protein: CASSQDRGRNQPQHF; CDR3 DNA: TGCGCCAGCAGCCAAGACCGGGGAAGGAATCAGCCCCAGCATTTT
clone size: many; V gene: TRBV19; J gene: TRBJ1-3; D gene: .; CDR3 protein: CASSPPGNTIYF; CDR3 DNA: TGTGCCAGTAGCCCACCGGGAAACACCATATATTTT
clone size: .; V gene: TRBV12-3/TRBV12-4; J gene: TRBJ2-3; D gene: .; CDR3 protein: CASRVGGFLGDTQYF; CDR3 DNA: TGTGCCAGCAGGGTGGGGGGATTTCTAGGGGATACGCAGTATTTT
clone size: many; V gene: TRBV9; J gene: TRBJ2-3; D gene: .; CDR3 protein: CASSVAGLSDTQYF; CDR3 DNA: TGTGCCAGCAGCGTAGCAGGGTTGTCAGATACGCAGTATTTT
clone size: .; V gene: TRBV19; J gene: TRBJ2-7; D gene: TRBD2; CDR3 protein: CASSMEGLASYEQYF; CDR3 DNA: TGTGCCAGTAGCATGGAAGGACTAGCGTCGTACGAGCAGTACTTC
clone size: .; V gene: TRBV27; J gene: TRBJ2-3; D gene: .; CDR3 protein: CVSSPQSTDTQYF; CDR3 DNA: TGTGTCAGCAGCCCCCAAAGCACAGATACGCAGTATTTT
clone size: many; V gene: TRBV5-6; J gene: TRBJ1-1; D gene: TRBD1; CDR3 protein: CASSLAGQGNTEAFF; CDR3 DNA: TGTGCCAGCAGCTTGGCGGGACAGGGGAACACTGAAGCTTTCTTT
clone size: many; V gene: TRBV12-3/TRBV12-4; J gene: TRBJ2-5; D gene: TRBD1; CDR3 protein: CASRSGTGGQETQYF; CDR3 DNA: TGTGCCAGCAGATCCGGGACAGGGGGGCAAGAGACCCAGTACTTC
clone size: .; V gene: TRBV12-3/TRBV12-4; J gene: TRBJ2-3; D gene: TRBD2; CDR3 protein: CASSLVSGVEESSGITITDTQYF; CDR3 DNA: TGTGCCAGCAGTTTAGTCTCAGGAGTAGAGGAGTCTAGCGGGATTACTATCACAGATACGCAGTATTTT
clone size: many; V gene: TRBV30; J gene: TRBJ1-1; D gene: TRBD1; CDR3 protein: CAWSTEPGQGAPSTEAFF; CDR3 DNA: TGTGCCTGGAGTACGGAGCCCGGACAGGGGGCACCGAGCACTGAAGCTTTCTTT
clone size: .; V gene: TRBV29-1; J gene: TRBJ1-2; D gene: .; CDR3 protein: CSVEGGTNYGYTF; CDR3 DNA: TGCAGCGTTGAAGGGGGCACTAACTATGGCTACACCTTC
clone size: many; V gene: TRBV6-5; J gene: TRBJ2-6; D gene: .; CDR3 protein: CASSPLEGRPITGANVLTF; CDR3 DNA: TGTGCCAGCAGTCCCCTGGAGGGGCGCCCTATTACTGGGGCCAACGTCCTGACTTTC
clone size: many; V gene: TRBV27; J gene: TRBJ1-4; D gene: .; CDR3 protein: CASSKEGNEKLFF; CDR3 DNA: TGTGCCAGCTCTAAGGAGGGTAATGAAAAACTGTTTTTT
clone size: many; V gene: TRBV14; J gene: TRBJ2-7; D gene: .; CDR3 protein: CASSQRGFSSEQYF; CDR3 DNA: TGTGCCAGCAGCCAACGCGGTTTTTCCAGCGAGCAGTACTTC
clone size: many; V gene: TRBV15; J gene: TRBJ2-5; D gene: .; CDR3 protein: CATSRVPLRQEKETQYF; CDR3 DNA: TGTGCCACCAGCAGAGTACCCCTCCGACAGGAAAAAGAGACCCAGTACTTC
clone size: many; V gene: TRBV11-2; J gene: TRBJ2-5; D gene: .; CDR3 protein: CASSLVEGTPERETQYF; CDR3 DNA: TGTGCCAGCAGCTTAGTTGAAGGAACCCCCGAGCGGGAGACCCAGTACTTC
clone size: many; V gene: TRBV2; J gene: TRBJ2-1; D gene: .; CDR3 protein: CASSDPVNNEQFF; CDR3 DNA: TGTGCCAGCAGTGACCCTGTAAACAATGAGCAGTTCTTC
clone size: many; V gene: TRBV6-2/TRBV6-3; J gene: TRBJ2-3; D gene: .; CDR3 protein: CASSYSLAPTTSGSTDTQYF; CDR3 DNA: TGTGCCAGCAGTTACTCTTTAGCCCCTACGACCAGCGGTAGCACAGATACGCAGTATTTT
clone size: once; V gene: TRBV28; J gene: TRBJ2-2; D gene: TRBD1; CDR3 protein: CASSTGGLNTGELFF; CDR3 DNA: TGTGCCAGCAGCACAGGGGGCTTAAACACCGGGGAGCTGTTTTTT
clone size: .; V gene: TRBV12-3/TRBV12-4; J gene: TRBJ2-5; D gene: TRBD2; CDR3 protein: CASSFGSGGQFQVQYF; CDR3 DNA: TGTGCCAGCAGTTTCGGTAGCGGGGGCCAATTTCAGGTCCAGTACTTC
clone size: many; V gene: TRBV7-9; J gene: TRBJ2-5; D gene: .; CDR3 protein: CASSLAQTGDQETQYF; CDR3 DNA: TGTGCCAGCAGCTTAGCGCAAACAGGCGACCAAGAGACCCAGTACTTC
clone size: few; V gene: TRBV12-3/TRBV12-4; J gene: TRBJ2-1; D gene: .; CDR3 protein: CASSDAGRNEQFF; CDR3 DNA: TGTGCCAGCAGTGACGCCGGACGAAATGAGCAGTTCTTC
clone size: few; V gene: TRBV2; J gene: TRBJ1-5; D gene: .; CDR3 protein: CASSESAGAYSNQPQHF; CDR3 DNA: TGTGCCAGCAGTGAATCGGCAGGGGCTTATAGCAATCAGCCCCAGCATTTT
clone size: many; V gene: TRBV30; J gene: TRBJ2-2; D gene: .; CDR3 protein: CAFTGDRNTGELFF; CDR3 DNA: TGTGCCTTCACGGGAGATAGGAACACCGGGGAGCTGTTTTTT
clone size: many; V gene: TRBV6-2/TRBV6-3; J gene: TRBJ1-5; D gene: .; CDR3 protein: CASSYGESNQPQHF; CDR3 DNA: TGTGCCAGCAGTTACGGGGAGAGCAATCAGCCCCAGCATTTT
clone size: few; V gene: TRBV6-6; J gene: TRBJ1-1; D gene: .; CDR3 protein: CASSYPMGTEAFF; CDR3 DNA: TGTGCCAGCAGTTACCCCATGGGCACTGAAGCTTTCTTT
clone size: many; V gene: TRBV7-9; J gene: TRBJ2-2; D gene: TRBD2; CDR3 protein: CASSLPGLAEVTGELFF; CDR3 DNA: TGTGCCAGCAGCTTACCCGGACTAGCGGAGGTTACCGGGGAGCTGTTTTTT
clone size: .; V gene: TRBV19; J gene: TRBJ1-1; D gene: .; CDR3 protein: CASSITASRYTEAFF; CDR3 DNA: TGTGCCAGTAGTATAACCGCCAGCCGCTACACTGAAGCTTTCTTT
clone size: many; V gene: TRBV4-1; J gene: TRBJ1-2; D gene: .; CDR3 protein: CASSQDTGPGYTF; CDR3 DNA: TGCGCCAGCAGCCAAGATACGGGCCCTGGCTACACCTTC
clone size: few; V gene: TRBV3-1; J gene: TRBJ2-3; D gene: .; CDR3 protein: CASSREEVGRPDTQYF; CDR3 DNA: TGTGCCAGCAGCCGAGAGGAGGTCGGCCGCCCGGATACGCAGTATTTT
clone size: many; V gene: TRBV6-5; J gene: TRBJ1-4; D gene: TRBD1; CDR3 protein: CASSYGTGGTNEKLFF; CDR3 DNA: TGTGCCAGCAGTTACGGGACAGGGGGGACTAATGAAAAACTGTTTTTT
clone size: many; V gene: TRBV12-3/TRBV12-4; J gene: TRBJ1-5; D gene: .; CDR3 protein: CASSSQRGEGSNQPQHF; CDR3 DNA: TGTGCCAGCAGTTCACAACGGGGGGAGGGTAGCAATCAGCCCCAGCATTTT
clone size: once; V gene: TRBV2; J gene: TRBJ1-3; D gene: .; CDR3 protein: CASSGIYSGNTIYF; CDR3 DNA: TGTGCCAGCAGTGGGATCTACTCTGGAAACACCATATATTTT
clone size: many; V gene: TRBV4-1; J gene: TRBJ2-1; D gene: TRBD1; CDR3 protein: CASSPPGQGGEQFF; CDR3 DNA: TGCGCCAGCAGCCCCCCCGGACAGGGCGGTGAGCAGTTCTTC
clone size: many; V gene: TRBV6-5; J gene: TRBJ2-7; D gene: TRBD2; CDR3 protein: CASGLGGAVHEQYF; CDR3 DNA: TGTGCCAGCGGGCTCGGGGGGGCTGTACACGAGCAGTACTTC
clone size: many; V gene: TRBV7-2; J gene: TRBJ2-3; D gene: .; CDR3 protein: CASSLLMGRPDTQYF; CDR3 DNA: TGTGCCAGCAGCTTACTTATGGGCCGCCCAGATACGCAGTATTTT
clone size: many; V gene: TRBV6-2/TRBV6-3; J gene: TRBJ2-3; D gene: TRBD2; CDR3 protein: CASSYSAGESTDTQYF; CDR3 DNA: TGTGCCAGCAGTTACTCAGCGGGGGAAAGCACAGATACGCAGTATTTT
clone size: many; V gene: TRBV29-1; J gene: TRBJ1-5; D gene: .; CDR3 protein: CSALISPGNQPQHF; CDR3 DNA: TGCAGCGCTCTGATATCCCCCGGCAATCAGCCCCAGCATTTT
clone size: many; V gene: TRBV7-9; J gene: TRBJ2-2; D gene: .; CDR3 protein: CASSDTGQNTGELFF; CDR3 DNA: TGTGCCAGCAGCGATACAGGACAGAACACCGGGGAGCTGTTTTTT
clone size: many; V gene: TRBV14; J gene: TRBJ2-3; D gene: TRBD2; CDR3 protein: CASSPRLAGITDTQYF; CDR3 DNA: TGTGCCAGCAGCCCACGACTAGCGGGAATCACAGATACGCAGTATTTT
clone size: .; V gene: TRBV11-2; J gene: TRBJ1-1; D gene: .; CDR3 protein: CASSSYSNTEAFF; CDR3 DNA: TGTGCCAGCAGCTCCTACAGTAACACTGAAGCTTTCTTT
clone size: many; V gene: TRBV4-3; J gene: TRBJ1-3; D gene: .; CDR3 protein: CASSQAKTGTTRNTIYF; CDR3 DNA: TGCGCCAGCAGCCAAGCAAAAACTGGGACGACTCGAAACACCATATATTTT
clone size: many; V gene: TRBV7-9; J gene: TRBJ2-3; D gene: .; CDR3 protein: CASSPIDETQYF; CDR3 DNA: TGTGCCAGCAGCCCCATCGACGAGACGCAGTATTTT
clone size: many; V gene: TRBV7-9; J gene: TRBJ2-2; D gene: .; CDR3 protein: CASSSATWLTRTGELFF; CDR3 DNA: TGTGCCAGCAGCTCCGCCACGTGGCTAACCCGCACCGGGGAGCTGTTTTTT
clone size: many; V gene: TRBV5-1; J gene: TRBJ2-7; D gene: .; CDR3 protein: CASSPASSYEQYF; CDR3 DNA: TGCGCCAGCAGCCCAGCGAGCTCCTACGAGCAGTACTTC